This T cell receptor (beta chain) was sequenced during a study of early T cells in non-severe SARS-CoV-2 infection. At the level of the study: The study sequenced bulk RNA from unsorted whole blood, with chains unpaired.

Ten or more counts support this clonotype. Its cognate antigen is unknown. Study-wide points: Using VDJdb, the matching emphasized anti-spike CD8 responses while missing private and CD4 specificities.

This CDR3 contains 15 residues. With 3 bases clipped from V and 7 bases from J, the junction kept 7 bases outside the gene matches. The germline CDR1 and CDR2 sequences are MGHDK and SYGVNS. Attachment of unique molecular identifiers to individual cDNA molecules was performed. Each CDR3 protein is one row after TCRdb ran MiXCR on the 5' RACE reads. The data contain some 59,000 distinct CDR3 sequences, about 10% of them singletons. This sequence originates from an adult who was a healthcare worker with PCR-confirmed SARS-CoV-2 infection or an uninfected control (not recorded which). The chain joins TRBV25-1 to TRBJ2-1, with 9 positions matching TRBD2. Material: whole blood. The DNA for the CDR3 is TGTGCCAGCAGTGATATAGCGGGAGTAGGAAATGAGCAGTTCTTC. Protein product: CASSDIAGVGNEQFF.